This T cell receptor beta chain is drawn from a study of T cells expressing NK-cell markers. Study information: Sequencing covered eight donors, seven HCMV-seropositive and one seronegative.

TCRdb reprocessed the 5' RACE reads and reports one entry per CDR3 protein, with no DNA. In total, the table holds 300,000 or so distinct CDR3 sequences. In germline, CDR1 is LGHNA, CDR2 YNFKEQ. The CDR3 has 15 residues. The chain joins TRBV4-2 to TRBJ2-5; TCRdb calls TRBD2, which cannot be checked without DNA. Sequenced: blood T cells: a sorted CD56 or NKG2C T cell subset, CD4+ or CD8+ T cells, or bulk PBMC T cells (not recorded which). The clonotype comes from a woman between 18 and 75 years old in good health. CDR3 residues: CASSQDALAGETQYF.